The clone carrying this TCR beta chain was seen repeatedly, ten times or more. Its antigen is currently unknown. The J segment lost 0 bases and the V segment lost 2 bases, leaving 5 bases of the junction unmatched. The CDR3 is 17 amino acids. The data belong to a study of neurological immune-mediated disorders. Study findings and constraints: Among expanded clones, no CDR3 amino acid sequences were shared across subjects, a pattern suggesting private repertoires in all groups. HTLV-1-associated myelopathy ranked highest for TCR clonal expansion and multiple sclerosis lowest, beneath healthy controls.

Sample time point: longitudinal time-point 2. As for the cDNA, it was generated by 5'RACE with 10-nucleotide random UMIs. Via MiXCR, TCRdb re-called the 5' RACE reads, giving one row per CDR3 protein. Of some 87,000 distinct CDR3 sequences listed, over 4.5% are singletons. The chain links TRBV12-3 or TRBV12-4 to TRBJ2-2; 8 positions match TRBD1. The TCR originated in a woman aged 55-70 years with multiple sclerosis. Sequenced: PBMCs. This CDR3 reads CASSLLSTGANTGELFF. The CDR3 bases are TGTGCCAGCAGTTTATTGTCGACAGGGGCGAACACCGGGGAGCTGTTTTTT.